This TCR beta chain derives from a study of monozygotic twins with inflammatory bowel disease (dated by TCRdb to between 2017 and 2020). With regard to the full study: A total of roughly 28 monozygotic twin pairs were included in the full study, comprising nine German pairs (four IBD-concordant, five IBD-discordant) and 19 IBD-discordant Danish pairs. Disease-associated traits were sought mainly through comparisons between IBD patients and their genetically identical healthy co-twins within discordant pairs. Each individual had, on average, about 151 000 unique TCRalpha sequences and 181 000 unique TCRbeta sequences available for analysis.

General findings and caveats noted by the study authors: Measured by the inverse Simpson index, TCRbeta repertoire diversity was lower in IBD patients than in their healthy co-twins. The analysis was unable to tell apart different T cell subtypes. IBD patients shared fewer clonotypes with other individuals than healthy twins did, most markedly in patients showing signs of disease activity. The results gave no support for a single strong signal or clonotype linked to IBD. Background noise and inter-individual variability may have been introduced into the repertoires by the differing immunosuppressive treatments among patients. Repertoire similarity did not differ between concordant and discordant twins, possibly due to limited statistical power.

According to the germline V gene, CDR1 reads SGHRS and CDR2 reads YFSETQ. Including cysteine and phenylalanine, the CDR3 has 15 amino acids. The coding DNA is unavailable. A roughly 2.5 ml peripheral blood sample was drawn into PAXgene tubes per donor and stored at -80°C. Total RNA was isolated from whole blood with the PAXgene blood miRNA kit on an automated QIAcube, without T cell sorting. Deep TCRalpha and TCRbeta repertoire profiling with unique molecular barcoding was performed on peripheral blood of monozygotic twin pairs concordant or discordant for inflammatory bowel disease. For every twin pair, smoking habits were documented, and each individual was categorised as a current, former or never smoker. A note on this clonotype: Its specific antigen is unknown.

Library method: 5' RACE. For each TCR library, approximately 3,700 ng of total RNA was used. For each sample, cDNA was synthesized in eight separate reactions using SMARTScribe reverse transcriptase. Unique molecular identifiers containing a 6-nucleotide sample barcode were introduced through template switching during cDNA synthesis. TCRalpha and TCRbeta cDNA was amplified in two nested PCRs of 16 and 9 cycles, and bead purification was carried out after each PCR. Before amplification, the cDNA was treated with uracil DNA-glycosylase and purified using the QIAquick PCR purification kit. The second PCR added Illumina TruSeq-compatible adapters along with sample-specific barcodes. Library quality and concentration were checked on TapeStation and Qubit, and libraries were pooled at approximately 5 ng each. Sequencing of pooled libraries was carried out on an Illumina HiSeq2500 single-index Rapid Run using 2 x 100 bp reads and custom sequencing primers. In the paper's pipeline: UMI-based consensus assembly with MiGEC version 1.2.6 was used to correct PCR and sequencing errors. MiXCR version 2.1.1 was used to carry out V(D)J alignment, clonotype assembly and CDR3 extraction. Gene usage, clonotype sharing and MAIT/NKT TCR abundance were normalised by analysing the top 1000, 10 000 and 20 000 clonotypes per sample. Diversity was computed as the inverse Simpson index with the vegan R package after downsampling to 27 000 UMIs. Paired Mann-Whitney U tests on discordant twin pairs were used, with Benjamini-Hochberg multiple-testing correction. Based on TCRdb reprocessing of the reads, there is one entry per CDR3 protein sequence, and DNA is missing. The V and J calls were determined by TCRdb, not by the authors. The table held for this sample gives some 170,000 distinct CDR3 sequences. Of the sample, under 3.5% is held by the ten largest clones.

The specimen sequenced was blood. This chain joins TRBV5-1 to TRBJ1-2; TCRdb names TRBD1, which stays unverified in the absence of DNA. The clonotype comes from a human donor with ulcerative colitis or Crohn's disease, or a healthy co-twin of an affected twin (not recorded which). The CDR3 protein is CASSSVLTGTDGYTF.